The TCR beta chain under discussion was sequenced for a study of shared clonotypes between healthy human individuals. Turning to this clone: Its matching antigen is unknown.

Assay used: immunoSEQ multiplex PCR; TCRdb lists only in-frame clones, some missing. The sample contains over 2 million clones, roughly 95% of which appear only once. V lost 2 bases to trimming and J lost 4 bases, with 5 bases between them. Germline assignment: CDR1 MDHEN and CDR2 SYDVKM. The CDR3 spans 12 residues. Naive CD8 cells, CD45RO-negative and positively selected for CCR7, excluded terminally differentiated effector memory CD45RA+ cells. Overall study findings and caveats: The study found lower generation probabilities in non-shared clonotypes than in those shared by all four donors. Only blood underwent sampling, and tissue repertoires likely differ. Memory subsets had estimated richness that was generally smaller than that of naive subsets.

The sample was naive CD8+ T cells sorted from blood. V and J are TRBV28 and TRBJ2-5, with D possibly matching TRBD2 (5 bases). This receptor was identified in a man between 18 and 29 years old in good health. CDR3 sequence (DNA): TGTGCCAGCAGTTTAGCGGGAGAGACCCAGTACTTC. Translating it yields CASSLAGETQYF.